This T cell receptor (beta chain) was retrieved from a study of shared clonotypes between healthy human individuals. Across the whole study: Three plates each covered CD4 naive and memory; CD8 naive two, CD8 memory one.

Points on this clone: Antigen unknown.

Nashville, Tennessee was home to all donors, each a Caucasian adult. Per the authors' pipeline: In the immunoSEQ data, sequences were junction-only and lacked quality scores, so filtering differed. The method was immunoSEQ multiplex PCR; TCRdb's version includes in-frame clones alone and lacks a portion of them. From that table come the V and J calls and clone size; the DNA was used to work out D and trimming. The data contain about 1.1 million clones, about 80% of them singletons. Germline CDR1 LGHNA, CDR2 YNFKEQ. With V trimmed by 3 bases and J by 4 bases, 10 bases remained unmatched. The CDR3 has 16 amino acids. Broader study findings: Around 5.4% of naive CD4 clonotypes were common to four donors.

The specimen sequenced was memory CD4+ T cells from PBMCs. Subset denoted: CD45RA-negative fraction. V and J are TRBV4-2 and TRBJ2-7; 9 bases align to TRBD2. The receptor was isolated from a man between 18 and 29 years old in good health. Some clones in this sample may be carry-over from other donors' samples. The CDR3, as DNA: TGTGCCAGCAGCCAGACGGGGACTAGCTTGGTTTACGAGCAGTACTTC. It codes for CASSQTGTSLVYEQYF.